This TCR beta chain is from a study of CD8 T cells in Susac syndrome. Study-wide points: In its TCR sequencing and HLA analysis, the study acknowledged that the number of individuals was relatively small.

This clonotype was detected once. Its antigen is not known. V was pared by 1 base and J by 5 bases, with 11 bases between. Germline V gives CDR1 SSHAT, CDR2 FNYEAQ (reference sequence). The CDR3 loop spans 14 amino acids. An input of about 0.45 to 1 ug of RNA was subjected to reverse transcription using random hexamers. TCRdb re-called the immunoSEQ multiplex PCR reads with MiXCR, one entry per CDR3 protein. The profile shows about 60,000 distinct CDR3 sequences, approximately 90% of them singletons. The authors sequenced TCR beta from blood CD8+ and CD4+ T cells. The source is a human donor in good health. The genes are TRBV7-7 and TRBJ2-5, with D perhaps given as TRBD1 or TRBD2 (5 bases each). The sample taken for sequencing was CD8+ T cells from PBMCs. The CDR3 spells CASSLVRWGETQYF. The CDR3 nucleotides are TGTGCCAGCAGCTTAGTCCGGTGGGGGGAGACCCAGTACTTC.